This is a list of T cell receptor beta chains from one sample in a study of cytomegalovirus exposure and HLA in healthy donors. Using immunoSEQ multiplex PCR, the repertoire was profiled, and TCRdb retains in-frame clones only, with some absent. The sample lists roughly 130,000 clones; around 65% were seen once. What was sequenced was PBMCs. The receptors here all came from a man aged 18 to 29 in good health and CMV-seronegative. Each CDR3 is given with its conserved first and last residue. A D gene is named only where the DNA matches it firmly. A clone size is listed for some rows: how often the clone was seen (once, few, many), or a class if it is expanded.

. | TRBJ2-6 | TRBV4-1 | . | CASSQAPGASAPSGANVLTF | TGCGCCAGCAGCCAAGCCCCTGGGGCTAGTGCTCCGTCTGGGGCCAACGTCCTGACTTTC
. | TRBJ2-3 | TRBV7-2 | . | CASSLGGNPADTQYF | TGTGCCAGCAGCTTGGGCGGGAACCCTGCAGATACGCAGTATTTT
TRBD1 | TRBJ2-5 | TRBV7-7 | . | CASSSQPTGETQYF | TGTGCCAGCAGCTCGCAACCGACAGGGGAGACCCAGTACTTC
. | TRBJ2-5 | TRBV15 | . | CATSSTGTQETQYF | TGTGCCACCAGCAGTACAGGGACCCAAGAGACCCAGTACTTC
. | TRBJ2-1 | TRBV11-2 | few | CASSLDRIKPFF | TGTGCCAGCAGCTTAGACAGGATCAAGCCGTTCTTC
. | TRBJ1-5 | TRBV30 | . | CAWSSGGGNQPQHF | TGTGCCTGGAGTAGTGGAGGAGGCAATCAGCCCCAGCATTTT
. | TRBJ2-2 | TRBV7-8 | once | CASSLSWNRNTGELFF | TGTGCCAGCAGCTTGTCGTGGAACAGGAACACCGGGGAGCTGTTTTTT
TRBD2 | TRBJ2-6 | TRBV5-6 | few | CASSLGGGGRIAGANVLTF | TGTGCCAGCAGCTTGGGCGGGGGGGGCAGGATTGCTGGGGCCAACGTCCTGACTTTC
TRBD1 | TRBJ1-1 | TRBV18 | . | CASSPPNRGLNTEAFF | TGTGCCAGCTCACCACCGAACAGGGGATTGAACACTGAAGCTTTCTTT
. | TRBJ2-5 | TRBV5-1 | . | CASSRTVEETQYF | TGCGCCAGCAGCCGGACAGTCGAAGAGACCCAGTACTTC
. | TRBJ1-1 | TRBV4-1 | . | CASSQVSTEAFF | TGCGCCAGCAGCCAAGTCAGCACTGAAGCTTTCTTT